This T cell receptor beta chain was sequenced for a study of T cells in Graves' hyperthyroidism and ophthalmopathy. Whole-study results and caveats: In blood, most of the thyroid clonotypes expanded above 0.001 were also present. Ophthalmopathy was identified by the model a median about 6.4 months ahead of onset.

The CDR3 regions of TCR beta were amplified from RNA transcripts. First-round RT-PCR of the TCR CDR3 relied on the HTBI primer set. TCRdb reanalysed the multiplex PCR reads using MiXCR and keeps one entry per CDR3 protein. The sample contains 300,000 to 450,000 distinct CDR3 sequences, about a sixth of which appear only once. A remark on this clonotype: Its antigen is not known.

Diagnoses were established using clinical symptoms, serum thyroxine and TRAb, thyroid ultrasound and orbital computed tomography. PBMCs came from around 10 ml fresh peripheral blood. What was sequenced was blood. This TCR derives from a middle-aged woman with Graves' ophthalmopathy.

CDR3 DNA sequence: TGTGCCAGCAGTTACCCAACCACTAGCTGGCGGGAGACCCAGTACTTC. Its protein product is CASSYPTTSWRETQYF. V and J are TRBV6-5 and TRBJ2-5; weak D call: TRBD2 (6 bases). Trimming left V 2 bases short and J 5 bases short, with 18 bases between. This CDR3 has 16 amino acids. Germline lookup yields CDR1 MNHEY and CDR2 SVGAGI.